This TCR beta chain derives from a study of blood T cell repertoires in COVID-19. Using immunoSEQ multiplex PCR, the repertoire was profiled, and TCRdb retains in-frame clones only, with some absent. The repertoire holds roughly 160,000 clones, with roughly 84% as singletons. This CDR3 spans 17 amino acids. The germline CDR1 and CDR2 sequences are SGHTA and FQGNSA. Losses at the gene ends were 3 bases for V and 5 bases for J; bases not matched to a gene: 10. Source material: PBMCs or T cells enriched from blood (not recorded which). The rearrangement links TRBV7-2 to TRBJ2-5; 12 nucleotides match TRBD2. The sequence came from a woman in her fifties or sixties who had recovered from COVID-19. The CDR3 DNA is TGTGCCAGCAGCTTTAGGACCGGACTAGCGGGGATTGAGACCCAGTACTTC. It specifies CASSFRTGLAGIETQYF.